These T cell receptor beta chains were read from a single sample in a study of T cell clones after liver transplantation. Sequencing used immunoSEQ multiplex PCR; TCRdb keeps in-frame clones, though not all of them. The table records about 74,000 clones, about 80% of them present only once. The sequencing used CD4+ T cells from blood, collected before liver transplant. These receptor sequences come from a human donor who received a liver transplant. CDR3s include the opening cysteine and the closing phenylalanine or tryptophan. The D gene is left open where the match is weak. Only part of the rows carry a size: once, few, many, or a class if the clone is expanded.

CDR3	DNA	size	D	J	V
CASSKDRETQYF	TGTGCCAGCAGTAAGGACCGGGAGACCCAGTACTTC	once	NA	TRBJ2-5	TRBV7-6
CASSLTAGGNEQFF	TGCGCCAGCAGCTTGACGGCGGGAGGGAATGAGCAGTTCTTC	NA	TRBD2	TRBJ2-1	TRBV5-1
CASSQGGSGTQYF	TGTGCCAGCAGCCAGGGGGGTTCGGGGACCCAGTACTTC	NA	NA	TRBJ2-5	TRBV2
CASSPLGGTSNTGELFF	TGTGCCAGCAGCCCCCTAGGAGGGACTTCTAACACCGGGGAGCTGTTTTTT	few	NA	TRBJ2-2	TRBV11-2
CASSLEDTDTQYF	TGTGCCAGCAGCTTGGAAGACACAGATACGCAGTATTTT	few	NA	TRBJ2-3	TRBV5-4
CASSLGRTTNEKLFF	TGTGCCAGCAGCCTAGGACGGACAACTAATGAAAAACTGTTTTTT	NA	NA	TRBJ1-4	TRBV5-8
CASSQEGGAKQFF	TGCGCCAGCAGCCAAGAAGGCGGGGCTAAGCAGTTCTTC	NA	NA	TRBJ2-1	TRBV4-3
CASRDPRAGSDTQYF	TGTGCCAGCAGGGATCCCCGGGCAGGGAGTGATACGCAGTATTTT	NA	NA	TRBJ2-3	TRBV28
CASSLGGAGTDTQYF	TGTGCCAGCAGCTTGGGGGGCGCGGGCACAGATACGCAGTATTTT	NA	NA	TRBJ2-3	TRBV5-4
CASKAPRQALVEAFF	TGTGCCAGCAAAGCCCCTCGGCAAGCTCTTGTTGAAGCTTTCTTT	NA	NA	TRBJ1-1	TRBV6-5
CAWSTGGKGETQYF	TGTGCCTGGAGTACGGGGGGAAAGGGAGAGACCCAGTACTTC	once	TRBD2	TRBJ2-5	TRBV30
CASSGVGRGTDTQYF	TGTGCCAGCAGTGGGGTCGGGCGGGGCACAGATACGCAGTATTTT	NA	NA	TRBJ2-3	TRBV28
CASSFTQDTEAFF	TGCGCCAGCAGCTTCACCCAGGACACTGAAGCTTTCTTT	NA	NA	TRBJ1-1	TRBV5-1
CASSARQGAGTETFF	TGTGCCAGCAGCGCCCGACAGGGGGCCGGCACTGAAACTTTCTTT	NA	TRBD1	TRBJ1-1	TRBV9
CASSLRREGAAEAFF	TGTGCCAGCAGCTTAAGGAGGGAGGGGGCGGCTGAAGCTTTCTTT	NA	TRBD1	TRBJ1-1	TRBV7-8
CASRTTDRNTGELFF	TGTGCCAGCAGAACCACCGACAGGAACACCGGGGAGCTGTTTTTT	NA	NA	TRBJ2-2	TRBV6-5
CSFLVRASYNEQFF	TGCAGCTTCCTCGTTAGGGCGTCCTACAATGAGCAGTTCTTC	NA	NA	TRBJ2-1	TRBV29-1
CASSRAANEKLFF	TGTGCCAGCAGCCGGGCAGCGAATGAAAAACTGTTTTTT	NA	NA	TRBJ1-4	TRBV7-2
CASSIPGQGGYGYTF	TGTGCCAGTAGTATACCGGGACAGGGCGGCTATGGCTACACCTTC	NA	TRBD1	TRBJ1-2	TRBV19
CAWNKGYNEQFF	TGTGCCTGGAACAAGGGGTACAATGAGCAGTTCTTC	NA	NA	TRBJ2-1	TRBV30
CASSLRGHSYNEQFF	TGCGCCAGCAGCCTACGGGGACATTCGTACAATGAGCAGTTCTTC	few	NA	TRBJ2-1	TRBV4-3
CSVDGTGVNEQYF	TGCAGCGTTGACGGGACAGGGGTGAACGAGCAGTACTTC	NA	TRBD1	TRBJ2-7	TRBV29-1
CASSLAASTDTQYF	TGTGCCAGCAGTTTAGCGGCGAGCACAGATACGCAGTATTTT	NA	NA	TRBJ2-3	TRBV25-1
CASSYRASGNTIYF	TGTGCCAGCAGTTACAGGGCTTCTGGAAACACCATATATTTT	NA	NA	TRBJ1-3	TRBV28
CASRPFTQTRVYGYTF	TGTGCCAGTAGGCCATTCACACAGACCCGGGTCTATGGCTACACCTTC	few	NA	TRBJ1-2	TRBV19
CASSLAGYPSSYNEQFF	TGTGCCAGCAGCTTAGCTGGCTACCCGAGCTCCTACAATGAGCAGTTCTTC	NA	NA	TRBJ2-1	TRBV11-3
CASRSGYNEQFF	TGTGCCAGTAGATCGGGGTACAATGAGCAGTTCTTC	NA	NA	TRBJ2-1	TRBV19
CASSTARSGENTIYF	TGTGCCAGTAGCACTGCGAGGTCAGGGGAAAACACCATATATTTT	NA	NA	TRBJ1-3	TRBV19
CASSHIKGGLALIPTGELFF	TGTGCCAGCAGCCACATAAAAGGCGGACTAGCCTTGATCCCAACCGGGGAGCTGTTTTTT	once	TRBD2	TRBJ2-2	TRBV14
CASSLAGGGEKLFF	TGTGCCAGCAGCCTGGCGGGGGGCGGTGAAAAACTGTTTTTT	NA	NA	TRBJ1-4	TRBV2
CAISDLAREQFF	TGTGCCATCAGTGATTTAGCGCGTGAGCAGTTCTTC	NA	NA	TRBJ2-1	TRBV10-3
CASTLTGGGETQYF	TGCGCCAGCACCCTGACAGGGGGCGGCGAGACCCAGTACTTC	NA	TRBD1	TRBJ2-5	TRBV5-1
CASSDGTGTDEQYF	TGTGCCAGCAGCGACGGGACAGGAACGGACGAGCAGTACTTC	NA	TRBD1	TRBJ2-7	TRBV9
CASSPSPGVFNEQFF	TGCGCCAGCAGCCCCAGTCCGGGGGTTTTTAATGAGCAGTTCTTC	NA	NA	TRBJ2-1	TRBV4-3
CASSDGLGETQYF	TGTGCCAGCAGCGACGGACTTGGAGAGACCCAGTACTTC	NA	NA	TRBJ2-5	TRBV2
CASSQVGGNTEAFF	TGCGCCAGCAGCCAAGTGGGAGGGAACACTGAAGCTTTCTTT	NA	NA	TRBJ1-1	TRBV4-1
CASSPRQNSNQPQHF	TGTGCCAGCAGTCCCAGACAGAATAGCAATCAGCCCCAGCATTTT	NA	NA	TRBJ1-5	TRBV2
CASSHPDREKKLFF	TGCGCCAGCAGCCATCCCGACAGGGAGAAAAAACTGTTTTTT	once	TRBD1	TRBJ1-4	TRBV5-1
CSASSDYEQYF	TGCAGTGCTAGCAGTGACTACGAGCAGTACTTC	few	NA	TRBJ2-7	TRBV20-1
CASSFLDGEQFF	TGTGCCAGCAGCTTCTTAGATGGCGAGCAGTTCTTC	NA	NA	TRBJ2-1	TRBV7-3
CASTKTRDRGHMTNEKLFF	TGTGCCAGTACAAAAACCCGGGACAGGGGGCATATGACTAATGAAAAACTGTTTTTT	NA	TRBD1	TRBJ1-4	TRBV28
CASSELPRTGVGNEQFF	TGCGCCAGCAGCGAGCTTCCCAGGACAGGCGTCGGCAATGAGCAGTTCTTC	NA	TRBD1	TRBJ2-1	TRBV10-1
CASSEGAISKNIQYF	TGCGCCAGCAGCGAGGGGGCAATTAGCAAAAACATTCAGTACTTC	NA	TRBD1	TRBJ2-4	TRBV5-1
CASSSSGLAGVEQYF	TGTGCCAGTAGTTCCTCGGGACTAGCGGGAGTCGAGCAGTACTTC	few	TRBD2	TRBJ2-7	TRBV19
CASSLGRSDTQYF	TGTGCCAGCAGCTTAGGCAGGTCAGATACGCAGTATTTT	NA	NA	TRBJ2-3	TRBV7-9
CASSSPGPGDGRGYTF	TGTGCCAGCAGTTCCCCCGGCCCCGGGGACGGGCGTGGCTACACCTTC	once	NA	TRBJ1-2	TRBV28
CASSLSAAPYAYTF	TGTGCCAGCAGTTTATCAGCAGCCCCCTATGCCTACACCTTC	NA	NA	TRBJ1-2	TRBV28
CASGFGDRVWNEQFF	TGTGCCAGCGGGTTTGGGGACAGGGTGTGGAATGAGCAGTTCTTC	NA	TRBD1	TRBJ2-1	TRBV28
CASSEVVTDTQYF	TGTGCCAGCAGTGAAGTCGTTACAGATACGCAGTATTTT	NA	NA	TRBJ2-3	TRBV2
CASSPGHLTVNTEAFF	TGCGCCAGCAGCCCCGGACACCTGACCGTGAACACTGAAGCTTTCTTT	NA	NA	TRBJ1-1	TRBV5-1
CASSLPVGPFNTEAFF	TGTGCCAGTAGTCTACCCGTAGGGCCCTTTAACACTGAAGCTTTCTTT	NA	NA	TRBJ1-1	TRBV19
CASSLVNTEAFF	TGCGCCAGCAGCTTGGTCAACACTGAAGCTTTCTTT	NA	NA	TRBJ1-1	TRBV5-1